The T cell receptor (beta chain) described here comes from a study of T cell responses to AZD1222 COVID-19 vaccine (TCRdb year 2021). The study in broad terms: A total of under 250 trial participants underwent TCR sequencing, of whom about 210 had received two doses of AZD1222 and approximately 25 had received two doses of the MenACWY control vaccine. Trial participants were enrolled by age into 18-55, 56-69 and 70-plus year subgroups, with about 150, 28 and 57 TCR-sequenced participants respectively.

The research as a whole found: Participants were mostly white British and included more females than males, and it was suggested by the authors that clonal diversity may have been underestimated. The 56-69-year group was small, and its depth increase did not reach significance, likely because of low power. Because no day 14 peak-response samples were available, repertoires were characterized only after the peak T cell response. CD4 TCRs associated with the vaccine covered the entire spike protein, and the dominant responses were in regions 160-218 and 743-854. Reportedly, close to half of the unique spike-specific TCRs recognized epitopes lying outside the regions that are mutated in the B.1.351 and B.1.1.7 variants. Conclusions about previously exposed vaccinees were limited because only 6 or 7 AZD1222 recipients were SARS-CoV-2 seropositive at baseline. After two AZD1222 doses, both the breadth and the depth of spike-specific TCRs were significantly higher than at day 0 and than in MenACWY recipients.

The CDR3 regions of human TCRbeta chains were subjected to immunosequencing. On the study's bioinformatics: Repertoire TCRs were checked for matches against a reference library of SARS-CoV-2-specific TCRs that had been generated using the MIRA antigen-specificity platform. Breadth was defined as the fraction of unique TCRs that were SARS-CoV-2-associated, and depth was defined as the fraction of total T cells that were SARS-CoV-2-associated. Using the MIRA data, each spike-specific TCR was mapped to the spike region that the TCR reacts to and placed in a CD4 or CD8 class. Log10-transformed breadth and depth values were compared by one-way ANOVA with Sidak's multiple comparisons tests. TCRdb stores this immuneACCESS table with in-frame sequences only. Part of the clones is absent; in the studies checked, under half of the shortfall reflects unresolved V genes, and no reason is known for the rest. That table supplies the V and J calls and clone size; D and trimming were determined from the DNA. This sample lists some 150,000 clones; approximately 93% were detected once. The ten biggest clones cover 0.7% to 1% of the sample.

Remarks on this clone: What this receptor recognizes is not known. Base qualities were left out, and no much larger clone turns up one base away.

This sample's time point label indicates: baseline before first vaccination. The meaning of the sample's treatment or condition label: meningococcal conjugate vaccine given as trial control. The vaccinee samples were drawn from two UK trials, COV001 and COV002, one of which was a single-blind randomized controlled phase 2/3 trial testing AZD1222 (ChAdOx1 nCoV-19) in healthy adults. For TCRbeta chain sequencing, PBMC samples were collected from trial participants at day 0 and at day 28 after the second dose. Trimming removed 4 bases from V and 0 bases from J, leaving 9 bases between the germline ends. From the germline V gene, CDR1 is LGHNA and CDR2 is YSLEER. Reading from cysteine to phenylalanine, the CDR3 counts 14 amino acids. Of all the DNA, just the CDR3 is kept, 42 bases in frame from base 1.

Rearrangement joined TRBV4-3 to TRBJ1-1; the D gene identity is not certain. The TCR was taken from an adult in good health. The input for sequencing was peripheral blood, taken on day 0 of MenACWY control vaccination. For the CDR3, the sequence is CASSPFQMNTEAFF. In nucleotides, the sequence is TGCGCCAGCAGCCCGTTTCAGATGAACACTGAAGCTTTCTTT.